The present entry profiles one TCR beta chain with its context. Its specificity is unknown. The Oncomine TCR Beta short-read assay sequenced DNA from cultured CD4+ T cells. Cultures of CD4+ T cells served as the source for extracting genomic DNA. TCRdb analysed the PCR reads with MiXCR anew, one entry per CDR3 protein. Here the sample spans 7,000 to 9,000 distinct CDR3 sequences, roughly 44% being singletons. The sample is drawn from a study of vaccination and CD4 T cells after COVID-19. Overall study context: Every culture used as a control got a CEFX pool, an HIV-1 Nef pool, or no peptide.

Germline CDR1 and CDR2: SGDLS and YYNGEE. The CDR3 spans 14 residues. The V and J ends lost 1 base and 7 bases respectively, with 9 bases between them. Specified treatment: approximately 11-day PBMC culture with coronavirus spike peptide pools or control peptides (ViraFEST assay). These CD4+ T cells came from an unexposed donor, sampled before the COVID-19 pandemic (2011-2018). Culture conditions combined two million PBMCs per well with about 9.2 IU/ml IL-2 and 8 to 10 ug/ml peptide pools. Fresh medium (containing IL-2) replaced half the medium on days 3 and 7. This sequence joins TRBV9 and TRBJ1-6; D is possibly TRBD1 (5 bases). Material: CD4+ T cells from blood, cultured in vitro. This sequence was found in a human donor in good health. The CDR3 region has the DNA TGTGCCAGCAGCGTATCGAGGGGCAATTCACCCCTCCACTTT. Residues: CASSVSRGNSPLHF.